This entry is about one TCR beta chain. What it recognizes is unknown. The junction and the germline gene differ at one end; a read error may be behind it. The sample belongs to a study of OX40 agonist ivuxolimab in advanced cancers. About the research overall: Partial responses were seen in three patients, one with hepatocellular carcinoma and two with cutaneous melanoma.

The study, taken as a whole, reports: Low normalized T-cell clonal expansion was additionally recorded for some nonresponders.

Only in-frame clones appear in the TCRdb table, and some are missing; sequencing was by immunoSEQ multiplex PCR. The profile shows over 50,000 clones, more than 65% of them singletons. The CDR3 consists of 15 residues. Germline-derived CDR1 and CDR2 are WNHNN and SYGVQD (reference sequence). This TCR derives from an adult with an advanced solid tumor such as melanoma, head and neck, liver or kidney cancer. The sample consisted of CD4+ or CD8+ T cells sorted from blood, taken in a trial of the OX40 agonist ivuxolimab. This chain connects TRBV10-1 to TRBJ1-1; a possible D gene is TRBD1 (6 bases). CDR3 bases: TGCGCCGGCAGCGAAACAGGGCTCGGGAACACTGAAGCTTTCTTT. Its translation is CAGSETGLGNTEAFF.